These T cell receptor beta chains were read from a single sample in a study of cytomegalovirus exposure and HLA in healthy donors. The data were produced by immunoSEQ multiplex PCR, yet TCRdb's version contains in-frame clones alone and is incomplete. The sample includes 70,000 to 90,000 clones, approximately 70% of them seen just once. Sequencing input: PBMCs. These receptors all stem from a man aged 35 to 55 in good health and CMV-seropositive. CDR3s include the opening cysteine and the closing phenylalanine or tryptophan. The D gene is left open where the match is weak. For some rows the clone size is stated as once, few or many, or as a class when expanded; others skip it.

CDR3 DNA | CDR3 protein | V gene | clone size | J gene | CDR3 length | D gene
TGTGCCAGCAGCGGAGGACTAGCGGGGGGCCAAGAGACCCAGTACTTC | CASSGGLAGGQETQYF | TRBV9 | NA | TRBJ2-5 | 16 | TRBD2
TGTGCCAGCACCGGGACAGGGGGCTTTGAGCAGTACTTC | CASTGTGGFEQYF | TRBV6-5 | NA | TRBJ2-7 | 13 | TRBD1
TGTGCCAGCAGCTTAGCTGTCTATCAGCCCCAGCATTTT | CASSLAVYQPQHF | TRBV7-8 | NA | TRBJ1-5 | 13 | NA
TGCGCCAGCAGCCAAGTTGTACAGGGGGGTTCACCCCTCCACTTT | CASSQVVQGGSPLHF | TRBV4-1 | NA | TRBJ1-6 | 15 | TRBD1
TGTGCCAGCAGTGACTCATCGGGGGGCCCTTACAATGAGCAGTTCTTC | CASSDSSGGPYNEQFF | TRBV6-4 | NA | TRBJ2-1 | 16 | NA
TGTGCCAGAAGCTTGGGACAGGGGGCCTGCTACGAGCAGTACTTC | CARSLGQGACYEQYF | TRBV5-3 | few | TRBJ2-7 | 15 | TRBD1
TGTGCCAGCAGCTTAGGGGGGGGCCTATATGAGCAGTTCTTC | CASSLGGGLYEQFF | TRBV7-9 | NA | TRBJ2-1 | 14 | NA
TGTGCCAGCAGCTTTTCTGGGACAGGGGGCAACTATGGCTACACCTTC | CASSFSGTGGNYGYTF | TRBV7-2 | few | TRBJ1-2 | 16 | TRBD1
TGTGCCATCGAGCGTGCAGGGTCCTACGAGCAGTACTTC | CAIERAGSYEQYF | TRBV10-3 | NA | TRBJ2-7 | 13 | NA
TGTGCTAGTGGCCCAGCCGGGGATACGCAGTATTTT | CASGPAGDTQYF | TRBV12-5 | NA | TRBJ2-3 | 12 | NA
TGCGCCAGCAGCTTGCGAACCCGGGACACTGAAGCTTTCTTT | CASSLRTRDTEAFF | TRBV5-1 | NA | TRBJ1-1 | 14 | NA
TGTGCCAGCAGCCAATCCGGGACAGCAACAGATACGCAGTATTTT | CASSQSGTATDTQYF | TRBV4-2 | NA | TRBJ2-3 | 15 | TRBD1
TGTGCCAGCAGCTTAAATAGCAATCAGCCCCAGCATTTT | CASSLNSNQPQHF | TRBV6-5 | NA | TRBJ1-5 | 13 | NA
TGTGCCAGCACCCCCCGGACTAGCGGCACAGATACGCAGTATTTT | CASTPRTSGTDTQYF | TRBV5-8 | NA | TRBJ2-3 | 15 | TRBD2
TGTGCCTGGAGCCCCGGGGTCTACGAGCAGTACTTC | CAWSPGVYEQYF | TRBV30 | NA | TRBJ2-7 | 12 | NA
TGTGCCAGCACCCGGCGGCCGGGGACAGATACGCAGTATTTT | CASTRRPGTDTQYF | TRBV6-5 | NA | TRBJ2-3 | 14 | NA
TGTGCCAGCAGTGCCGGGACACCAAATCGGAATCCACCCCTCCACTTT | CASSAGTPNRNPPLHF | TRBV6-4 | NA | TRBJ1-6 | 16 | NA
TGTGCCATCAGTGAAGGGGGATCGAAGAGCAATCAGCCCCAGCATTTT | CAISEGGSKSNQPQHF | TRBV10-3 | NA | TRBJ1-5 | 16 | NA
TGTGCCAGCAGCTTGGTCCGGGGGACAGGACCTAATTCACCCCTCCACTTT | CASSLVRGTGPNSPLHF | TRBV5-6 | few | TRBJ1-6 | 17 | TRBD1
TGCGCCAGCAGCTTGGGTGTAAACCTAGGAAAAGAGACCCAGTACTTC | CASSLGVNLGKETQYF | TRBV5-1 | NA | TRBJ2-5 | 16 | NA
TGCGCCAGCAGCTTGGGACAGTCAGCAACTAATGAAAAACTGTTTTTT | CASSLGQSATNEKLFF | TRBV5-1 | NA | TRBJ1-4 | 16 | NA
TGTGCCAGCACCTTACTAGGAAGCACAGATACGCAGTATTTT | CASTLLGSTDTQYF | TRBV7-2 | few | TRBJ2-3 | 14 | NA
TGTGCCAGCAGTCCCTTGACCGGGGAGCTGTTTTTT | CASSPLTGELFF | TRBV6-5 | NA | TRBJ2-2 | 12 | NA
TGTGCCAGCAGCTCACTCGAGCGGGGGGACGGCTACACCTTC | CASSSLERGDGYTF | TRBV9 | few | TRBJ1-2 | 14 | NA
TGCGCCAGCAGCCAAGAGGAGGGTATCAACTATGGCTACACCTTC | CASSQEEGINYGYTF | TRBV4-1 | NA | TRBJ1-2 | 15 | NA
TGTGCCATCAGTAATACAGGGCTAGACGAGCAGTACTTC | CAISNTGLDEQYF | TRBV10-3 | few | TRBJ2-7 | 13 | NA
TGTGCCAGCAGTTTATCTAGTGAGCAGTACTTC | CASSLSSEQYF | TRBV28 | few | TRBJ2-7 | 11 | NA
TGTGCCTGGAGTGTACTCGGGGTCGTTAATTCACCCCTCCACTTT | CAWSVLGVVNSPLHF | TRBV30 | NA | TRBJ1-6 | 15 | NA
TGTGCCAGCAGGAAGACAGGTCAAGAGACCCAGTACTTC | CASRKTGQETQYF | TRBV2 | NA | TRBJ2-5 | 13 | NA
TGCGCCAGCAGCCCCGCAGCGGGCACCTACAATGAGCAGTTCTTC | CASSPAAGTYNEQFF | TRBV5-1 | once | TRBJ2-1 | 15 | NA
TGTGCCAGCAGCTCCGACAGGAAATACTACGAGCAGTACTTC | CASSSDRKYYEQYF | TRBV7-2 | NA | TRBJ2-7 | 14 | NA
TGTGCCAGCAGTCAGGTTGGGGGGGATGGTGGCTACACCTTC | CASSQVGGDGGYTF | TRBV27 | few | TRBJ1-2 | 14 | NA
TGTGCCAGCACCGACTTGACGCGGGGGGTTGATGAGCAGTTCTTC | CASTDLTRGVDEQFF | TRBV7-2 | NA | TRBJ2-1 | 15 | TRBD2
TGTGCCAGCAGCCCAGGACAGCTCTATGGCTACACCTTC | CASSPGQLYGYTF | TRBV27 | NA | TRBJ1-2 | 13 | NA
TGCGCCAGCAGCCAAGCGTTCTCTGGGGCCAACGTCCTGACTTTC | CASSQAFSGANVLTF | TRBV4-3 | NA | TRBJ2-6 | 15 | NA
TGTGCCAGCAGTGAAGGACTAGCTAAAAATACGCAGTATTTT | CASSEGLAKNTQYF | TRBV2 | few | TRBJ2-3 | 14 | TRBD2
TGTGCCTGGAGTGTTCAGGGCTCTTTGCAGTACTTC | CAWSVQGSLQYF | TRBV30 | NA | TRBJ2-5 | 12 | NA
TGTGCCAGCAGCGCGACAGGGGGGAATGAAAAACTGTTTTTT | CASSATGGNEKLFF | TRBV9 | NA | TRBJ1-4 | 14 | TRBD1
TGTGCCAGCAGCTTCAGGGGGGCGCGGGGCTACACCTTC | CASSFRGARGYTF | TRBV7-9 | NA | TRBJ1-2 | 13 | TRBD1
TGTGCCAGCATTCCGGGACAGGGGGCGTCCTACGAGCAGTACTTC | CASIPGQGASYEQYF | TRBV6-1 | NA | TRBJ2-7 | 15 | TRBD1
TGTGCCAGCAGCTTTGGGCCCTACGAGCAGTACTTC | CASSFGPYEQYF | TRBV7-9 | NA | TRBJ2-7 | 12 | NA
TGTGCCAGCAGTCCCGGGGGGGCGAACGAGCAGTACTTC | CASSPGGANEQYF | TRBV27 | NA | TRBJ2-7 | 13 | TRBD2
TGCGCCAGCAGCTTACAAGGGGGCCGAGAGACCCAGTACTTC | CASSLQGGRETQYF | TRBV5-1 | medium-sized | TRBJ2-5 | 14 | TRBD1
TGTGCCAGCAGTTACTGGCCAGGGGTCAATGAGCAGTTCTTC | CASSYWPGVNEQFF | TRBV6-5 | NA | TRBJ2-1 | 14 | NA
TGTGCCAGCAGCGTAGCTACCAGGGGAGAAGAGACCCAGTACTTC | CASSVATRGEETQYF | TRBV9 | NA | TRBJ2-5 | 15 | NA
TGTGCCAGCAGCTCGGGAGGGCCGGCCTACGAGCAGTACTTC | CASSSGGPAYEQYF | TRBV28 | NA | TRBJ2-7 | 14 | TRBD2
TGTGCCAGCAGTTCAGGGATCGAGAACACCGGGGAGCTGTTTTTT | CASSSGIENTGELFF | TRBV6-4 | NA | TRBJ2-2 | 15 | NA
TGTGCCAGCAGCTTTGCGCGGGGGGACGGAACCTACGAGCAGTACTTC | CASSFARGDGTYEQYF | TRBV12-1 | NA | TRBJ2-7 | 16 | NA
TGTGCCAGCAGCCAAGCGGGGATGTACGAGCAGTACTTC | CASSQAGMYEQYF | TRBV14 | NA | TRBJ2-7 | 13 | NA
TGTGCCAGCAGGGGGACAGGGTATAGCAATCAGCCCCAGCATTTT | CASRGTGYSNQPQHF | TRBV2 | NA | TRBJ1-5 | 15 | TRBD1
TGTGCCAGCAGACTCCTAGTTTCGCAGACCCAGTACTTC | CASRLLVSQTQYF | TRBV5-4 | NA | TRBJ2-5 | 13 | NA
TGTGCCAGCAGCTTGTACACATCCACCGGGGAGCTGTTTTTT | CASSLYTSTGELFF | TRBV11-1 | NA | TRBJ2-2 | 14 | NA
TGTGCCAGCAGCCAAGTATTGGGACAGTCTGCAACTAATGAAAAACTGTTTTTT | CASSQVLGQSATNEKLFF | TRBV4-2 | NA | TRBJ1-4 | 18 | TRBD1